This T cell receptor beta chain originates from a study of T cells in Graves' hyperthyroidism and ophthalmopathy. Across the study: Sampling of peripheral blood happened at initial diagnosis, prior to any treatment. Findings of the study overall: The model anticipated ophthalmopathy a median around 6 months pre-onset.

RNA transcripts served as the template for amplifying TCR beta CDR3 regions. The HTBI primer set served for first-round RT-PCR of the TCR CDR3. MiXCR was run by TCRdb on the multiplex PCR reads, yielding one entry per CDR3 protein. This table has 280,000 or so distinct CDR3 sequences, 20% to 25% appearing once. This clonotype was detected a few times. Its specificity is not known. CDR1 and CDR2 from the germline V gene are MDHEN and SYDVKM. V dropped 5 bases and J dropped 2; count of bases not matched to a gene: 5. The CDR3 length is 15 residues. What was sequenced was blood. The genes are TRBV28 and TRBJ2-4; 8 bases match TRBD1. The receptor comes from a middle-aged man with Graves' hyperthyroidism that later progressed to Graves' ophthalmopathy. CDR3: CASSRTGMTKNIQYF. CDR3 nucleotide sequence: TGTGCCAGCAGTCGGACAGGGATGACCAAAAACATTCAGTACTTC.